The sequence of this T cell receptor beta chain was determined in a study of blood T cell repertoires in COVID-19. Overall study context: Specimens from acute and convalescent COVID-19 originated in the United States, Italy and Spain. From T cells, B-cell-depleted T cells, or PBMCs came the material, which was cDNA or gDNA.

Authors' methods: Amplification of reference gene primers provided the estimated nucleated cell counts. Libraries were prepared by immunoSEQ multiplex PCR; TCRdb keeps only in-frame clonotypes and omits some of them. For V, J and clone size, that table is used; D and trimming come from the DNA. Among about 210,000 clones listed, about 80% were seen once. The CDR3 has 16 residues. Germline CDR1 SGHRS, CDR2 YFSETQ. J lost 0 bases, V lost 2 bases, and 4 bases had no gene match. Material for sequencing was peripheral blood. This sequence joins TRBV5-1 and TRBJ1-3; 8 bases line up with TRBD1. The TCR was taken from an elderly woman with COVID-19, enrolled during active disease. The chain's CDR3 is CASSLGGTGSGNTIYF. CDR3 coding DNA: TGCGCCAGCAGCTTAGGAGGGACAGGCTCTGGAAACACCATATATTTT.